This TCR beta chain was found in a study of CD8+ T cells in alopecia areata. V lost 4 bases and J lost 3; bases outside the gene matches: 3. Germline V gene data show CDR1 as SGHVS and CDR2 as FQNEAQ. The CDR3 runs 15 residues. Sequencing relied on a cDNA template that was reverse transcribed from extracted RNA. Libraries were prepared by immunoSEQ multiplex PCR; TCRdb keeps only in-frame clonotypes and omits some of them. The table has about 76,000 clones, around 60% seen once. As for treatment: oral pan-JAK inhibitor, 5-10 mg twice daily. The sequence derives from a human donor with alopecia areata. Specimen: CD8+ T cells sorted from blood, collected at week 24, from a patient treated with tofacitinib. The rearrangement joins TRBV7-8 to TRBJ2-2; 9 bases align to TRBD1. This CDR3 is CASSSRTGDTGELFF. The CDR3 DNA follows: TGTGCCAGCAGCTCGCGGACAGGGGACACCGGGGAGCTGTTTTTT. Variable domain in full (rest from reference TRBV7-8 and TRBJ2-2): GAGVSQSPRYKVAKRGQDVALRCDPISGHVSLFWYQQALGQGPEFLTYFQNEAQLDKSGLPSDRFFAERPEGSVSTLKIQRTQQEDSAVYLCASSSRTGDTGELFFGEGSRLTVL.